The subject of this entry is one T cell receptor (beta chain). Its antigen is unknown. While unrecorded immune exposures were likely, the donors were nominally healthy when sampled. This CDR3 has 16 residues. Deletions cut 4 bases from V and 0 bases from J, with 13 bases between. CDR1 is ENHRY, CDR2 SYGVKD, per germline. These data originate in a study of cytomegalovirus exposure and HLA in healthy donors. Regarding the study as a whole: Previous analysis showed most TCR beta V segments were productive about 90% or about 30% of the time.

PCR primers comprised 60 Vbeta and 13 Jbeta primers. The protocol was immunoSEQ multiplex PCR, while the TCRdb copy is restricted to in-frame clones and leaves out a portion. Of fewer than 100,000 clones detected, more than 60% appear once; the ten largest clones hold approximately 15%. The clonotype comes from a man aged 55 to 70 in good health and CMV-seropositive. The specimen sequenced was PBMCs. The genes are TRBV10-3 and TRBJ2-1; maybe TRBD1 (6 bases). The CDR3 loop reads CAISGLGGISYNEQFF. In DNA, the CDR3 is TGTGCCATCAGTGGGTTAGGGGGAATCTCCTACAATGAGCAGTTCTTC.